One TCR beta chain is described in this entry. This clone was observed a handful of times. The target of this receptor is not known. No qualities accompany the bases; no much larger clone lies one base away. The sample holds other DNA sequences that translate to the same CDR3. The sample is drawn from a study of CD8+ T cells in alopecia areata (dated by TCRdb to 2017 to 2018). About the full investigation: Treated patients were enrolled in an open-label pilot trial of oral tofacitinib at 5 to 10 mg twice daily for moderate-to-severe alopecia areata. Tofacitinib was administered for 6 to 18 months, and 6 months of follow-up off drug were then conducted to assess delayed response and recurrence. The SALT score, which quantifies the percentage of affected scalp surface area, was used to measure disease severity in treated patients. To study T cell clonal expansion in alopecia areata, the researchers applied high-throughput TCRbeta sequencing to both the C3H/HeJ mouse model and human patients. Scalp tissue and sorted CD4+ and CD8+ peripheral blood T cells from patchy and totalis/universalis alopecia areata patients and from healthy controls were covered by human TCRbeta sequencing. Biopsies were taken from tofacitinib-treated patients at baseline and at 4 and 24 weeks of treatment, and a later scalp biopsy was taken in several of the tofacitinib-treated patients. Scalp clonality was compared across normal scalp (n=4), patchy alopecia areata scalp (n=8), and alopecia totalis/universalis scalp (n=8). RNA was extracted with the PAXgene miRNA kit for fixed scalp, the miRNeasy kit for PBMCs, and the RNeasy kit for mouse skin. immunoSEQ multiplex PCR using 35 Vbeta forward primers and 13 Jbeta reverse primers was used to amplify TCRbeta CDR3 regions.

Via the germline V gene, CDR1 is SGHRS and CDR2 YFSETQ. The V and J ends are trimmed by 0 bases and 0 bases, leaving 4 bases between them. The CDR3 spans 14 residues, from the cysteine through the phenylalanine. The DNA shown is the 42-base CDR3, in frame from base 1. Broader findings and caveats from the paper: Unlike mouse skin, which is dominated by gammadelta T cells, normal human skin has resident alphabeta T cells that are also sequenced, and this complicates analysis of the scalp TCR repertoire. Because the treated cohort was small and had just a single nonresponder, larger studies are needed to establish links between baseline CD8+ expansion and response. During tofacitinib treatment, many expanded lesional clones stuck around in both scalp and blood, and this persistence may partly explain why relapse happens after treatment is stopped. Lesional scalp, especially in alopecia totalis/universalis, showed higher clonality and more expanded CD8+ clones than normal scalp, suggesting antigenic drive. TCR sequences shared between patients were less clear than in mice, possibly partly because of HLA diversity in the patient population. With tofacitinib, both scalp clonality and the number of expanded CD8+ clones among the top 100 scalp clones went down significantly.

The treatment or condition label of this sample denotes: oral pan-JAK inhibitor, 5-10 mg twice daily. Lesional scalp punch biopsies and peripheral blood were obtained from alopecia areata patients. After PBMCs were isolated by density centrifugation and stained for CD3, CD4 and CD8, a FACSAria was used to sort CD4+ and CD8+ T cells. Receptors were amplified or captured by the immunoSEQ multiplex PCR assay. RNA was extracted from all samples and reverse transcribed into cDNA as template for TCR sequencing. SuperScript III was used for first-strand cDNA synthesis, primed with a 2:1 mix of oligo-dT and random hexamers. Amplification bias was assessed with a synthetic immune receptor repertoire, and residual bias was removed computationally. The paper's data handling went like this. Raw reads were preprocessed to remove errors, and CDR3 was defined by IMGT conventions from the conserved cysteine to phenylalanine. Clonality was computed by normalizing Shannon entropy by log2 of the number of productive unique TCRs and subtracting the result from 1. Scalp TCRbeta sequences were cross-referenced with sorted blood CD4 and CD8 repertoires so that the CD4 or CD8 identity of scalp clones could be inferred. TCRdb limited this immuneACCESS table to in-frame rearrangements with V and J called. A share of clones is missing; checked studies link under half to unresolved V genes, and the rest is unexplained. V, J and clone size are taken as reported in that table, and D and trimming were inferred from the DNA itself. This sample has a few hundred thousand clones in its table, and around three fifths of those were observed once. Around 0.92% of the sample is taken by the ten largest.

This clonotype originated in a human donor with alopecia areata. This sample comprised CD4+ T cells sorted from blood, obtained at approximately week 52, from a patient treated with tofacitinib. The sequence links TRBV5-1 to TRBJ2-1, with no confidently assigned D gene. The nucleotide sequence reads as follows: TGCGCCAGCAGCTTGGGGAGCTCCTACAATGAGCAGTTCTTC. The encoded protein is CASSLGSSYNEQFF.